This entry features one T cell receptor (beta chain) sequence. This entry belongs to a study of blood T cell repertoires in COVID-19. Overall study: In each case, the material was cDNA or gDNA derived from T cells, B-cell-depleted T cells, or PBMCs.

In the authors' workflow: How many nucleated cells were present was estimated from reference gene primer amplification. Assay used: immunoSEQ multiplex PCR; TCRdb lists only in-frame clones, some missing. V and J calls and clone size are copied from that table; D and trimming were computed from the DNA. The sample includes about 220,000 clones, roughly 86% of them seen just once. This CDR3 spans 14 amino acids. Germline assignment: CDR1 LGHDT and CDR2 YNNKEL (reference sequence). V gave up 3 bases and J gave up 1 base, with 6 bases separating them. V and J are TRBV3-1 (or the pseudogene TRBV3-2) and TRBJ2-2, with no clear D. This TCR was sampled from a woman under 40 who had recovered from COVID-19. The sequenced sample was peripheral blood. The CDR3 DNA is TGTGCCAGCAGCCAGATGCGGAACACCGGGGAGCTGTTTTTT. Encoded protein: CASSQMRNTGELFF.